These 3 T cell receptor beta chains were all obtained from the same sample, sequenced in a study of beta chain features in type 1 diabetes. Every bit of the isolated RNA underwent reverse transcription, so sequencing read expressed TCRB transcripts. This table comes from immunoSEQ multiplex PCR, and its TCRdb copy is limited to in-frame clones, with some not included. The table shows more than 150,000 clones, with approximately 9% occurring only once. Sequencing input: central memory CD4+ T cells from blood. Receptor source: a woman aged 18-29 years in good health.

This clone was detected once. V and J are TRBV10-3 and TRBJ2-6; 9 bases are a match to TRBD1. Germline V gives CDR1 ENHRY, CDR2 SYGVKD. V was pared by 10 bases and J by 0 bases, with 4 bases of the junction left unmatched. The CDR3 contains 15 residues. In DNA, the CDR3 is TGTGCCAGCAGGACAGGGGTCTCTGGGGCCAACGTCCTGACTTTC. Residues: CASRTGVSGANVLTF.

This clone was seen a handful of times. J is TRBJ2-4 and V is TRBV11-2; the D gene is possibly TRBD2 (5 bases). The CDR3 totals 16 residues. Germline CDR1 reads SGHAT; CDR2 reads FQNNGV. Trimming took 5 bases from V and 1 from J, leaving 15 bases between them. CDR3: CASSLGPSRAKNIQYF. In DNA form, the CDR3 reads TGTGCCAGCAGCCTCGGGCCTAGCAGGGCCAAAAACATTCAGTACTTC.

This clone was found a few times. As DNA, the CDR3 is TGCGCCAGCAGCTTGGAGGCTAGCAGCATCCAAGAGACCCAGTACTTC. This encodes CASSLEASSIQETQYF. The chain uses TRBV5-1 and TRBJ2-5; possible D gene TRBD2, 5 bases. There are 16 residues in the CDR3. Trimming pared 0 bases from V and 1 base from J, leaving 13 bases between. Per germline, CDR1 SGHRS and CDR2 YFSETQ.